The 15 T cell receptor beta chains below were found in one sample sequenced in a study of cytomegalovirus exposure and HLA in healthy donors. Vbeta (60) and Jbeta (13) primers were used in the PCR. The method was immunoSEQ multiplex PCR; TCRdb's version includes in-frame clones alone and lacks a portion of them. The table records approximately 170,000 clones, about 85% of them present only once. The sample was PBMCs. These receptors originate from a woman between 45 and 65 years old in good health and CMV-seropositive.

This rearrangement joins TRBV19 to TRBJ1-2; TRBD1 agrees at 9 bases. J was trimmed by 4 bases and V by 3 bases; bases with no gene match: 9. Germline assignment: CDR1 LNHDA and CDR2 SQIVND (reference sequence). The CDR3 extends over 16 amino acids. CDR3: CASSIFRDREIYGYTF. CDR3 nucleotide sequence: TGTGCCAGTAGTATTTTTCGGGACAGGGAAATCTATGGCTACACCTTC.

V is TRBV6-1 and J is TRBJ1-5; D is possibly TRBD1 (5 bases). The CDR3 covers 13 residues. Germline V gene data show CDR1 as MNHNS and CDR2 as SASEGT. The V gene lost 5 bases and the J gene lost 6 bases, with 11 bases spanning the gap. The chain's CDR3 is CASSQQGSQPQHF. The CDR3 DNA sequence: TGTGCCAGCAGTCAGCAGGGATCTCAGCCCCAGCATTTT.

The chain is built from TRBV30 and TRBJ1-2; tentatively, D is TRBD1 (6 bases). Between the trimmed V and J ends, which lost 1 base and 4 bases, there was a span of 13 bases. From germline, CDR1 is GTSNPN and CDR2 SVGIG (reference sequence). The CDR3 has 14 residues. CDR3 DNA sequence: TGTGCCTGGAGTGATGGTGCAGGGGCCTATGGCTACACCTTC. Amino acid sequence: CAWSDGAGAYGYTF. Full variable domain (remainder filled in from reference TRBV30 and TRBJ1-2): SQTIHQWPATLVQPVGSPLSLECTVEGTSNPNLYWYRQAAGRGLQLLFYSVGIGQISSEVPQNLSASRPQDRQFILSSKKLLLSDSGFYLCAWSDGAGAYGYTFGSGTRLTVV.

This clone came up a few times. The rearrangement links TRBV7-2 to TRBJ2-2; D perhaps matches TRBD2 (6 bases). The germline V gene has CDR1 SGHTA and CDR2 FQGNSA. This CDR3 is built from 14 residues. Trimming shortened V by 0 bases and J by 7 bases, and 9 bases separated the two germline ends. CDR3 in amino acids: CASSLAREGGELFF. CDR3 DNA sequence: TGTGCCAGCAGCTTAGCGCGGGAAGGCGGGGAGCTGTTTTTT.

This chain uses TRBV6-5 with TRBJ2-6; no reliable D call. Trimming took 5 bases from V and 0 from J, leaving 5 bases between them. CDR1 and CDR2 (germline): MNHEY, SVGAGI. The CDR3 is 14 amino acids. As DNA, the CDR3 is TGTGCCAGCAGTCAAAACTCTGGGGCCAACGTCCTGACTTTC. Translated, it gives CASSQNSGANVLTF.

The chain recombines TRBV19 with TRBJ1-3; no definite D call. CDR3 length: 16 residues. The germline V gene has CDR1 LNHDA and CDR2 SQIVND (reference sequence). Trimming shortened V by 3 bases and J by 0 bases, and 12 bases separated the two germline ends. This CDR3 reads CASSISAGNSGNTIYF. The CDR3 nucleotides read TGTGCCAGTAGTATTTCGGCAGGTAACTCTGGAAACACCATATATTTT.

V gene TRBV5-6 combines with J gene TRBJ2-3; weak D call: TRBD2 (6 bases). CDR3 length: 15 amino acids. V lost 7 bases, J lost 2 bases, and 17 bases lay in between. CDR1 is SGHDT, CDR2 YYEEEE, per germline. The CDR3 region is CASVNRDSNTDTQYF. CDR3 bases: TGTGCCAGCGTTAACCGGGACTCGAACACAGATACGCAGTATTTT.

This sequence joins TRBV7-9 and TRBJ2-1; 7 bases align to TRBD2. The CDR3 runs to 18 residues. CDR1 is SEHNR, CDR2 FQNEAQ, per germline (reference sequence). With V trimmed by 3 bases and J by 0 bases, 11 bases remained unmatched. The CDR3 sequence: CASSLFLAAKISYNEQFF. The CDR3 bases are TGTGCCAGCAGCTTGTTCCTAGCGGCGAAAATCTCCTACAATGAGCAGTTCTTC.

The chain joins TRBV27 to TRBJ2-7; 7 bases line up with TRBD1. Trimming took 6 bases from V and 6 from J; bases not matched to a gene: 11. Germline CDR1 and CDR2: MNHEY and SMNVEV (reference sequence). The CDR3 has 14 amino acids. CDR3 loop: CASSLDPTGPEQYF. The CDR3 DNA sequence: TGTGCCAGCAGCCTCGACCCGACAGGGCCCGAGCAGTACTTC.

The rearrangement uses TRBV14 and TRBJ2-7; possibly TRBD2 for D (6 bases). V was pared by 9 bases and J by 2 bases, with 20 bases between. The CDR3 is 15 amino acids. Germline assignment: CDR1 SGHDN and CDR2 FVKESK. CDR3 in amino acids: CARRIKAGLAYEQYF. CDR3 bases: TGTGCCAGACGGATCAAAGCGGGCCTAGCCTACGAGCAGTACTTC.

The chain uses TRBV7-2 and TRBJ2-1; D is uncertain. The CDR3 is made up of 16 amino acids. Trimming took off 2 bases at V and 5 bases at J, with 16 bases between the two ends. The V gene's germline CDR1 is SGHTA and CDR2 FQGNSA. In nucleotides, the CDR3 is TGTGCCAGCAGCTTATTACCTCCAACTGAGAACAATGAGCAGTTCTTC. Its protein is CASSLLPPTENNEQFF.

The chain has TRBV5-5 and TRBJ2-7; 10 bases line up with TRBD1. The J segment lost 3 bases and the V segment lost 4 bases, leaving 7 bases of the junction unmatched. The CDR3 covers 15 residues. Germline CDR1 is SGHKS and CDR2 is YYEKEE (reference sequence). CDR3 sequence: CASSPAGDRGYEQYF. CDR3 DNA sequence: TGTGCCAGCAGCCCGGCGGGGGACAGGGGCTACGAGCAGTACTTC.

With respect to this clone: Its ends do not fully match the called genes, so a read error is possible. The chain uses TRBV7-2 and TRBJ2-1; 9 bases line up with TRBD1. This CDR3 spans 11 amino acids. Germline CDR1 SGHTA, CDR2 FQGNSA. Here the CDR3 reads CASSPGTGKVF. The DNA for the CDR3 is TGTGCCAGCAGCCCTGGGACAGGGAAGGTCTTC.

The chain couples TRBV9 to TRBJ1-2; the D is unclear. The CDR3 runs to 13 residues. Trimming took 3 bases from V and 3 from J, leaving 9 bases between them. The germline V gene encodes CDR1 SGDLS and CDR2 YYNGEE. The CDR3 nucleotides are TGTGCCAGCAGCGCATGGGAGTACTATGGCTACACCTTC. This sequence encodes CASSAWEYYGYTF.

The chain combines TRBV19 with TRBJ1-4, with unresolved D. The CDR3 consists of 16 residues. V was shortened by 6 bases and J by 13 bases, with 27 bases between the two germline ends. CDR1 is LNHDA and CDR2 is SQIVND in the germline V gene (reference sequence). CDR3 bases: TGTGCCAGTAGCCACCACCCTGCCATTCAAGTGGAGGGACTGTTTTTT. Its translation is CASSHHPAIQVEGLFF.